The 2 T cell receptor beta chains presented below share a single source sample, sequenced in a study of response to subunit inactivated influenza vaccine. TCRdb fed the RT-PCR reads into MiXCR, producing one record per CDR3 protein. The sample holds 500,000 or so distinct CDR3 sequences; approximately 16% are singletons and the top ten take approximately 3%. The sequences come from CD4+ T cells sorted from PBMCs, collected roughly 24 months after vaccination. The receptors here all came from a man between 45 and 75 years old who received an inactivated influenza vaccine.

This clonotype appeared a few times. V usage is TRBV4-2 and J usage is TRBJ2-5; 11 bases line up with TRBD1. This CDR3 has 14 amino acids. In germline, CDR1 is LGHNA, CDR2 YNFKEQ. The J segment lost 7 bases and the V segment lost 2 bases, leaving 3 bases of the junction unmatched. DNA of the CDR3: TGTGCCAGCAGCCAAAGGGACAGGGGGGGGACCCAGTACTTC. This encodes CASSQRDRGGTQYF.

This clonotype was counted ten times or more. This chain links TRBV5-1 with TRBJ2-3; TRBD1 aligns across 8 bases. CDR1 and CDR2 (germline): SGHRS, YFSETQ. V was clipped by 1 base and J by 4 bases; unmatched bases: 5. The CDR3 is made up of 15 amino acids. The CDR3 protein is CASSLSGGWSDTQYF. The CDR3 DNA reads TGCGCCAGCAGCTTGTCAGGGGGCTGGTCAGATACGCAGTATTTT. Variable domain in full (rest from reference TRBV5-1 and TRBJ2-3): KAGVTQTPRYLIKTRGQQVTLSCSPISGHRSVSWYQQTPGQGLQFLFEYFSETQRNKGNFPGRFSGRQFSNSRSEMNVSTLELGDSALYLCASSLSGGWSDTQYFGPGTRLTVL.